This passage covers 13 T cell receptor beta chains from one sample sequenced in a study of blood T cells in healthy people across ages. Combining a sample-barcoded 5' primer with a J-beta primer mix, a second PCR ran for about 7 to 11 cycles. TCRdb used MiXCR to reprocess the 5' RACE reads, holding one entry per CDR3 protein. This repertoire shows more than 1.4 million distinct CDR3 sequences, approximately 42% found once; its top ten account for less than 8%. The material sequenced was blood. The receptors derive from a woman between 18 and 29 years old in good health.

The chain uses TRBV27 and TRBJ2-7; 15 positions agree with TRBD2. CDR3 size: 16 residues. Germline lookup yields CDR1 MNHEY and CDR2 SMNVEV (reference sequence). The J segment lost 5 bases and the V segment lost 5 bases, leaving 7 bases of the junction unmatched. The chain's CDR3 is CASSPGTSGGPNEQYF. For the CDR3, the DNA is TGTGCCAGCAGTCCCGGGACTAGCGGGGGGCCGAACGAGCAGTACTTC.

The rearrangement joins TRBV12-3 or TRBV12-4 to TRBJ1-2, with a weak D call TRBD1 (5 bases). CDR3 length: 14 amino acids. Trimming cost V 2 bases and J 3 bases, with 10 bases left between them. The CDR3 spells CASSLRSRDYGYTF. Written as DNA, the CDR3 is TGTGCCAGCAGTTTACGTTCCAGGGACTATGGCTACACCTTC.

The rearrangement joins TRBV5-1 to TRBJ2-7, with D possibly being TRBD1 or TRBD2 (5 bases each). CDR1 is SGHRS, CDR2 YFSETQ, per germline. V lost 0 bases and J 7 bases, leaving 14 bases between the germline ends. The CDR3 is 14 amino acids. The CDR3 protein is CASSLGGRVFEQYF. CDR3 coding DNA: TGCGCCAGCAGCTTGGGGGGACGAGTTTTTGAGCAGTACTTC.

The chain has TRBV15 and TRBJ2-3; D ambiguous. The CDR3 consists of 12 residues. The germline V gene has CDR1 LNHNV and CDR2 YYDKDF (reference sequence). V lost 1 base to trimming and J lost 2 bases, with 1 base between them. CDR3 sequence: CATSRVTDTQYF. CDR3 nucleotides: TGTGCCACCAGCAGAGTCACAGATACGCAGTATTTT.

Notes on this clonotype: One end of the junction varies from germline; a read error may be responsible. J is TRBJ2-1 and V is TRBV12-3 or TRBV12-4; no clear D. The CDR3 is made up of 14 amino acids. DNA for the CDR3: TGTGCCAGAAGTTTCTCAGGAGCGACTGCTGAGCAGTTCTTC. This translates into CARSFSGATAEQFF.

This clonotype was counted between two and nine times. The V and J genes are TRBV21-1 and TRBJ2-1; the table gives TRBD1 as D, unverified against the DNA. TRBV21-1 is tagged as a pseudogene. The CDR3 runs 16 residues. CDR3: CASSKVAGTHDNEQFF. CDR3 nucleotide sequence: TGTGCCAGCAGCAAAGTAGCCGGGACACATGACAATGAGCAGTTCTTC.

V and J are TRBV7-7 and TRBJ2-3, with 10 nucleotides matching TRBD2. V trimming: 3 bases; J trimming: 2 bases; junction bases outside the gene matches: 2. Germline assignment: CDR1 SSHAT and CDR2 FNYEAQ (reference sequence). The CDR3 is 15 residues long. This CDR3 is CASSLGLAHTDTQYF. The DNA of the CDR3 is TGTGCCAGCAGCTTGGGACTAGCGCACACAGATACGCAGTATTTT. Complete variable domain (other parts from reference TRBV7-7 and TRBJ2-3): GAGVSQSPRYKVTKRGQDVTLRCDPISSHATLYWYQQALGQGPEFLTYFNYEAQPDKSGLPSDRFSAERPEGSISTLTIQRTEQRDSAMYRCASSLGLAHTDTQYFGPGTRLTVL.

The rearrangement joins TRBV12-3 or TRBV12-4 to TRBJ1-2; 7 bases align to TRBD1. The CDR3 runs to 13 residues. The V gene end was trimmed by 8 bases and the J gene end by 6 bases; junction bases not matched to a gene: 9. DNA for the CDR3: TGTGCCAGCGGGGCAGGGGGGATTGATGGCTACACCTTC. Encoded protein: CASGAGGIDGYTF.

The chain has TRBV6-5 and TRBJ2-7; D unresolved. The germline gives CDR1 MNHEY, CDR2 SVGAGI. V lost 6 bases and J 5 bases, leaving 8 bases between the germline ends. This CDR3 comprises 11 residues. CDR3 residues: CASSSDDEQYF. CDR3 bases: TGTGCCAGCAGCTCTGATGACGAGCAGTACTTC.

The rearrangement joins TRBV15 to TRBJ1-5; D gene unclear. The germline V and J ends were trimmed by 5 bases and 3 bases, with 8 bases remaining between them. The CDR3 has 13 amino acids. CDR1 and CDR2 (germline): LNHNV, YYDKDF (reference sequence). Here the CDR3 reads CATSGLINQPQHF. The DNA of the CDR3 is TGTGCCACCAGCGGGCTGATCAATCAGCCCCAGCATTTT.

The chain recombines TRBV4-1 with TRBJ2-1, with no clear D. Germline V lookup: CDR1 MGHRA, CDR2 YSYEKL. V lost 2 bases to trimming and J lost 0 bases, with 8 bases between them. This CDR3 has 15 residues. CDR3 DNA: TGCGCCAGCAGCCAAATTTCAGGCTCCTACAATGAGCAGTTCTTC. Its protein product is CASSQISGSYNEQFF.

J is TRBJ2-3 and V is TRBV27; 10 bases are shared with TRBD2. The J segment lost 2 bases and the V segment lost 2 bases, leaving 10 bases of the junction unmatched. CDR3 size: 18 residues. CDR1 and CDR2 from the germline V gene are MNHEY and SMNVEV (reference sequence). CDR3 in DNA: TGTGCCAGCAGTTTACCTCCAGCGGGAGGGTTAGACACAGATACGCAGTATTTT. This sequence encodes CASSLPPAGGLDTDTQYF.

The genes are TRBV25-1 and TRBJ2-1; D is undetermined. The CDR3 consists of 14 residues. CDR1 is MGHDK, CDR2 SYGVNS, per germline. Between the trimmed V and J ends, which lost 3 bases and 8 bases, there was a span of 14 bases. Here the CDR3 reads CASSESSPRHEQFF. In nucleotides, the CDR3 is TGTGCCAGCAGTGAGTCGAGTCCTCGACATGAGCAGTTCTTC.